A selection of T cell receptor beta chains follows, all from one sample in a study of T cell responses to AZD1222 COVID-19 vaccine. Clones were read by immunoSEQ multiplex PCR, and TCRdb kept only the in-frame ones, dropping some. The table has 170,000 or so clones, roughly 87% seen once. This sample comprised peripheral blood, obtained on day 0 of AZD1222 vaccination. Receptors originate from an adult in good health. Both conserved end residues are part of each CDR3. The order of the fields is CDR3 DNA, CDR3 protein, J gene, CDR3 length, V gene, clone size, D gene. The D gene is left open where the match is weak. The size of a clone is reported for some rows only, either as once, few or many, or as a class for expanded clones.

DNA: TGTGCCAGCTCACCACAGGGGAGGGAAGAGACCCAGTACTTC
CDR3: CASSPQGREETQYF
J: TRBJ2-5
length: 14
V: TRBV18
size: NA
D: TRBD2

DNA: TGTGCCAGTAGTATTGCGGGCAGGGGAGGGAACATTCAGTACTTC
CDR3: CASSIAGRGGNIQYF
J: TRBJ2-4
length: 15
V: TRBV19
size: NA
D: NA

DNA: TGTGCCAGCAGCCGGGAGCCGGGCAGCTCCTACAATGAGCAGTTCTTC
CDR3: CASSREPGSSYNEQFF
J: TRBJ2-1
length: 16
V: TRBV5-4
size: NA
D: NA

DNA: TGCGCCAGCAGCCCGACAGGACAGGGAATCACTGAAGCTTTCTTT
CDR3: CASSPTGQGITEAFF
J: TRBJ1-1
length: 15
V: TRBV4-1
size: NA
D: TRBD1

DNA: TGTGCCAGCAGCCCCAGCAGTGTTAGCTACAATGAGCAGTTCTTC
CDR3: CASSPSSVSYNEQFF
J: TRBJ2-1
length: 15
V: TRBV7-2
size: once
D: NA

DNA: TGTGCCAGCAGTTTGGGAGGAGAATGGGAAAAACTGTTTTTT
CDR3: CASSLGGEWEKLFF
J: TRBJ1-4
length: 14
V: TRBV27
size: NA
D: NA

DNA: TGTGCCAGTAGTATAGATGGAAGGCGAACTGAAGCTTTCTTT
CDR3: CASSIDGRRTEAFF
J: TRBJ1-1
length: 14
V: TRBV19
size: NA
D: NA

DNA: TGCGCCAGCAGCTTGGGCCTCGGGGAGGTACAAGAGACCCAGTACTTC
CDR3: CASSLGLGEVQETQYF
J: TRBJ2-5
length: 16
V: TRBV5-1
size: NA
D: NA

DNA: TGCAGCGTCGCCCCCGGGGGCGGGAGTTCAGTAGAGACCCAGTACTTC
CDR3: CSVAPGGGSSVETQYF
J: TRBJ2-5
length: 16
V: TRBV29-1
size: NA
D: NA

DNA: TGCGCCAGCAGCCAAGAAGCCTGGGGATCCTCCGGAAACACCATATATTTT
CDR3: CASSQEAWGSSGNTIYF
J: TRBJ1-3
length: 17
V: TRBV4-1
size: NA
D: NA

DNA: TGCAGTGCTAGTCCTGGGACAGTATTCAATCAGCCCCAGCATTTT
CDR3: CSASPGTVFNQPQHF
J: TRBJ1-5
length: 15
V: TRBV20-1
size: NA
D: TRBD1

DNA: TGCACCAGCAGCGTAGGGGACAGGAACTACGAGCAGTACTTC
CDR3: CTSSVGDRNYEQYF
J: TRBJ2-7
length: 14
V: TRBV1
size: NA
D: NA

DNA: TGTGCCAGCAGCTCCACCAAGGGGGGAGGGGACTATGGCTACACCTTC
CDR3: CASSSTKGGGDYGYTF
J: TRBJ1-2
length: 16
V: TRBV11-2
size: NA
D: NA

DNA: TGCGCCAGCAGCTTGGGCAGGGGGTCCTATGGCTACACCTTC
CDR3: CASSLGRGSYGYTF
J: TRBJ1-2
length: 14
V: TRBV5-1
size: NA
D: TRBD1

DNA: TGTGCCAGCAGTTTAGCGACAGGCAATCAGCCCCAGCATTTT
CDR3: CASSLATGNQPQHF
J: TRBJ1-5
length: 14
V: TRBV28
size: NA
D: NA

DNA: TGTGCCAGTAGTATCGGGACAGGGAACACTGAAGCTTTCTTT
CDR3: CASSIGTGNTEAFF
J: TRBJ1-1
length: 14
V: TRBV19
size: few
D: TRBD1

DNA: TGTGCCAGCAGCGTAGAACCTAGGACAGGAAGCTACGAGCAGTACTTC
CDR3: CASSVEPRTGSYEQYF
J: TRBJ2-7
length: 16
V: TRBV9
size: NA
D: TRBD1

DNA: TGTGCCAGCAGGCCTACCGGGACAACTGGCTACACCTTC
CDR3: CASRPTGTTGYTF
J: TRBJ1-2
length: 13
V: TRBV28
size: once
D: NA

DNA: TGTGCCAGCAGTTTATTCAGGCAGAGGCCCAGCACAGATACGCAGTATTTT
CDR3: CASSLFRQRPSTDTQYF
J: TRBJ2-3
length: 17
V: TRBV28
size: NA
D: NA

DNA: TGTGCCAGTAGTATGAAAGGGACTAACTTCTATGAGCAGTTCTTC
CDR3: CASSMKGTNFYEQFF
J: TRBJ2-1
length: 15
V: TRBV19
size: NA
D: TRBD2

DNA: TGTGCCAGCAGACGGGCAGGTCCCTCCTCTGAAGCTTTCTTT
CDR3: CASRRAGPSSEAFF
J: TRBJ1-1
length: 14
V: TRBV28
size: NA
D: NA

DNA: TGTGCCACCAGCGGCGTCGGCGGGGGGAATTTTAGAGAGACCCAGTACTTC
CDR3: CATSGVGGGNFRETQYF
J: TRBJ2-5
length: 17
V: TRBV15
size: once
D: TRBD2

DNA: TGTGCCAGCTCACTTCTGGAAAGCTATGGCTACACCTTC
CDR3: CASSLLESYGYTF
J: TRBJ1-2
length: 13
V: TRBV18
size: NA
D: NA

DNA: TGTGCCAGCAGCTCCGGGGGCATTCAGTACTTC
CDR3: CASSSGGIQYF
J: TRBJ2-4
length: 11
V: TRBV7-2
size: NA
D: NA

DNA: TGTGCCTGGAGTGTACTAGACAGGGGGTCCTATTCACCCCTCCACTTT
CDR3: CAWSVLDRGSYSPLHF
J: TRBJ1-6
length: 16
V: TRBV30
size: once
D: TRBD1

DNA: TGCGCCAGCAGTGAGGGGCGTAGTCTCGATGGCTACACCTTC
CDR3: CASSEGRSLDGYTF
J: TRBJ1-2
length: 14
V: TRBV10-2
size: NA
D: NA

DNA: TGTGCCAGCAGCCAAGAAGGCTCAGCGGGTCCGCAGACCCAGTACTTC
CDR3: CASSQEGSAGPQTQYF
J: TRBJ2-5
length: 16
V: TRBV4-2
size: NA
D: NA

DNA: TGTGCCAGCAGCCCCCCTGGGGGGAGAGGAGGGGAGACCCAGTACTTC
CDR3: CASSPPGGRGGETQYF
J: TRBJ2-5
length: 16
V: TRBV5-4
size: NA
D: NA

DNA: TGCGCCAGCAGCTCCGGGTCTCTCGTGGCCACTGAAGCTTTCTTT
CDR3: CASSSGSLVATEAFF
J: TRBJ1-1
length: 15
V: TRBV5-1
size: NA
D: NA

DNA: TGCGCCAGCAGCACAGATACGCAGTATTTT
CDR3: CASSTDTQYF
J: TRBJ2-3
length: 10
V: TRBV10-2
size: NA
D: NA

DNA: TGCAGTGCTAGTTTTAGCGGGAGTACCTACGAGCAGTACTTC
CDR3: CSASFSGSTYEQYF
J: TRBJ2-7
length: 14
V: TRBV20-1
size: NA
D: TRBD2

DNA: TGTGCCAGCAGCTTGGCGGACAGATCCCATTCACCCCTCCACTTT
CDR3: CASSLADRSHSPLHF
J: TRBJ1-6
length: 15
V: TRBV5-6
size: NA
D: NA

DNA: TGTGCCTGGAGTGTGGGGGGGATATTTGGTCAGCCCCAGCATTTT
CDR3: CAWSVGGIFGQPQHF
J: TRBJ1-5
length: 15
V: TRBV30
size: NA
D: NA

DNA: TGTGCCAGTAGTATTGGGCTACCAAGCACAGATACGCAGTATTTT
CDR3: CASSIGLPSTDTQYF
J: TRBJ2-3
length: 15
V: TRBV19
size: NA
D: NA

DNA: TGTGCCAGCCTTCCCGGGACAGGGAACACCGGGGAGCTGTTTTTT
CDR3: CASLPGTGNTGELFF
J: TRBJ2-2
length: 15
V: TRBV19
size: NA
D: TRBD1

DNA: TGTGCCAGCAGCTTAGAGGGCGGGAGCGTACGCGAGCAGTACTTC
CDR3: CASSLEGGSVREQYF
J: TRBJ2-7
length: 15
V: TRBV7-9
size: NA
D: TRBD2

DNA: TGTGCCAGCAGACCGCCCGACTCGCGCGGAAACACCATATATTTT
CDR3: CASRPPDSRGNTIYF
J: TRBJ1-3
length: 15
V: TRBV6-5
size: NA
D: NA

DNA: TGCGCCAGCAGCTTGACGCCATCAGGGTCTGGCAGTGGCTACACCTTC
CDR3: CASSLTPSGSGSGYTF
J: TRBJ1-2
length: 16
V: TRBV5-1
size: once
D: NA

DNA: TGTGCCAGCAGTAACCTAGCGCAGTCCTACGAGCAGTACTTC
CDR3: CASSNLAQSYEQYF
J: TRBJ2-7
length: 14
V: TRBV2
size: NA
D: NA

DNA: TGTGCCAGCAGCCCGGCATTGGCCCGCAATGAGCAGTTCTTC
CDR3: CASSPALARNEQFF
J: TRBJ2-1
length: 14
V: TRBV7-2
size: NA
D: NA

DNA: TGTGCCAGTATAGTAGGGGGACTGAACAATCAGCCCCAGCATTTT
CDR3: CASIVGGLNNQPQHF
J: TRBJ1-5
length: 15
V: TRBV19
size: NA
D: NA

DNA: TGTGCCAGCAGCAATACAGGGGGCACTGGAAACACCATATATTTT
CDR3: CASSNTGGTGNTIYF
J: TRBJ1-3
length: 15
V: TRBV5-4
size: few
D: TRBD1

DNA: TGTGCCAGCAGCTTGGGGGCGGGGCCCTACGAGCAGTACTTC
CDR3: CASSLGAGPYEQYF
J: TRBJ2-7
length: 14
V: TRBV5-4
size: NA
D: NA

DNA: TGCGCCAGCAGCTGGGATACAGGGGCCTACGAGCAGTACTTC
CDR3: CASSWDTGAYEQYF
J: TRBJ2-7
length: 14
V: TRBV5-1
size: NA
D: TRBD1

DNA: TGTGCCAGCAGCTTAGGGGCTGCGGGGACGAGCACAGATACGCAGTATTTT
CDR3: CASSLGAAGTSTDTQYF
J: TRBJ2-3
length: 17
V: TRBV7-8
size: NA
D: NA

DNA: TGTGCCAGCAGTGAGGAACCGAGCTCCTACGAGCAGTACTTC
CDR3: CASSEEPSSYEQYF
J: TRBJ2-7
length: 14
V: TRBV2
size: once
D: NA